These 16 T cell receptor beta chains were sequenced from one sample in a study of glioma-infiltrating T cells. Using RNA template, CDR3s of TCR alpha and beta were amplified with iRepertoire arm-PCR. TCRdb reprocessed the multiplex PCR reads with MiXCR, giving one entry per CDR3 protein. The top ten hold more than 15% of the sample, which has under 150,000 distinct CDR3 sequences, about 39% seen once. The sample comprised glioma tissue, nonneoplastic brain tissue, or PBMCs (not recorded which). The source is a human donor with low-grade glioma or glioblastoma, undergoing nonglioma brain surgery, or in good health (not recorded which).

J is TRBJ1-2 and V is TRBV15, with 9 bases aligning to TRBD1. V gave up 4 bases and J gave up 14 bases; unmatched junction bases: 11. The germline V gene has CDR1 LNHNV and CDR2 YYDKDF (reference sequence). The CDR3 sequence is 13 residues long. CDR3 DNA: TGTGCCACCAGCACCGCCGGGACAGGGACCGGGACCTTC. It codes for CATSTAGTGTGTF.

This clonotype has only a few counts. The J gene is TRBJ2-3, the V gene TRBV7-2; D is possibly TRBD1 (6 bases). This CDR3 spans 13 amino acids. Germline V CDR1 and CDR2: SGHTA, FQGNSA. V lost 3 bases, J lost 5 bases, and 9 bases lay in between. CDR3 bases: TGTGCCAGCAGCTTTGCAGGGGAAGATACGCAGTATTTT. It encodes CASSFAGEDTQYF.

This chain links TRBV20-1 with TRBJ2-3, with 11 bases lining up with TRBD2. This CDR3 has 14 residues. In germline, CDR1 is DFQATT, CDR2 SNEGSKA (reference sequence). With V trimmed by 4 bases and J by 5 bases, 5 bases remained unmatched. In nucleotides, the CDR3 is TGCAGTGCTACTAGCGGGGGGTTCGGAGATACGCAGTATTTT. Translated: CSATSGGFGDTQYF.

The sample holds a few counts of this clonotype. The chain links TRBV6-2 or TRBV6-3 to TRBJ1-6; D is undetermined. This CDR3 has 12 residues. In germline, CDR1 is MNHEY, CDR2 SVGEGT. The V and J ends lost 6 bases and 5 bases respectively, with 5 bases between them. This chain's CDR3 is CASSEDNSPLHF. CDR3 in DNA: TGTGCCAGCAGCGAGGATAATTCACCCCTCCACTTT.

This CDR3 is CASSSLAGNREQYF. As DNA, the CDR3 is TGTGCCAGCAGTTCCCTAGCGGGAAATAGGGAGCAGTACTTC. The V gene is TRBV6-1, the J gene TRBJ2-7, with 9 bases matching TRBD2. V gave up 5 bases and J gave up 7 bases; unmatched junction bases: 9. The CDR3 runs to 14 residues. Germline loops: CDR1 MNHNS, CDR2 SASEGT.

To note about this clonotype: This may stem from a read error, because a much larger clone lies one nucleotide away. The rearrangement joins TRBV28 to TRBJ1-2; weak D call: TRBD1 (6 bases). The CDR3 sequence is 16 residues long. Germline V gene data show CDR1 as MDHEN and CDR2 as SYDVKM. The CDR3 sequence: CASSWGNGQLNYGYAF. The CDR3 region has the DNA TGTGCCAGCAGCTGGGGGAATGGACAGTTGAACTATGGCTACGCCTTC.

This clonotype appeared a few times. V usage is TRBV7-2 and J usage is TRBJ1-2; no clear D. V was clipped by 1 base and J by 5 bases, with 8 bases between them. This CDR3 has 13 residues. The germline gives CDR1 SGHTA, CDR2 FQGNSA. CDR3: CASSLEPSYGYTF. In nucleotides, the CDR3 is TGTGCCAGCAGCTTAGAACCCTCATATGGCTACACCTTC.

The chain recombines TRBV20-1 with TRBJ2-2; TRBD2 agrees at 7 bases. Germline V gene sequence: CDR1 DFQATT, CDR2 SNEGSKA (reference sequence). This CDR3 spans 13 amino acids. V lost 4 bases and J lost 5; bases outside the gene matches: 4. The CDR3 DNA sequence: TGCAGTGCTACCGGGACTAATACCGGGGAGCTGTTTTTT. It encodes CSATGTNTGELFF.

The chain employs TRBV24-1 and TRBJ2-7; D unclear. Germline CDR1 and CDR2: KGHDR and SFDVKD. The germline V and J ends were trimmed by 5 bases and 3 bases, with 16 bases remaining between them. The length of the CDR3 is 15 residues. The CDR3 nucleotides are TGTGCCACCAGTGCATATAGAGCAGGCGACTACGAGCAGTACTTC. Residues: CATSAYRAGDYEQYF.

The chain couples TRBV28 to TRBJ1-2; D perhaps matches TRBD1 (6 bases). V was cut by 1 base and J by 4 bases, with 7 bases left in between. Germline V CDR1 and CDR2: MDHEN, SYDVKM. The CDR3 spans 13 residues. The CDR3 region is CASSLSGVYGYTF. CDR3 nucleotide sequence: TGTGCCAGCAGTTTATCAGGGGTCTATGGCTACACCTTC.

The V gene is TRBV5-1, the J gene TRBJ2-7; 7 nucleotides align to TRBD2. V gave up 0 bases and J gave up 0 bases; unmatched junction bases: 6. Germline CDR1 and CDR2: SGHRS and YFSETQ. This CDR3 is built from 16 residues. CDR3 in amino acids: CASSLALSGASYEQYF. The CDR3 DNA reads as TGCGCCAGCAGCTTGGCCTTAAGCGGGGCCTCCTACGAGCAGTACTTC.

The chain carries TRBV7-9 and TRBJ2-2; TRBD2 might be the D (5 bases). This CDR3 has 14 residues. V lost 2 bases, J lost 3 bases, and 7 bases lay in between. Germline V gene lookup returns CDR1 SEHNR and CDR2 FQNEAQ (reference sequence). This chain's CDR3 is CASSLQADTGELFF. CDR3 nucleotide sequence: TGTGCCAGCAGCTTACAAGCGGACACCGGGGAGCTGTTTTTT. Full variable domain (outside the CDR3, taken from reference TRBV7-9 and TRBJ2-2): DTGVSQNPRHKITKRGQNVTFRCDPISEHNRLYWYRQTLGQGPEFLTYFQNEAQLEKSRLLSDRFSAERPKGSFSTLEIQRTEQGDSAMYLCASSLQADTGELFFGEGSRLTVL.

This chain connects TRBV28 to TRBJ1-1; D unresolved. The CDR3 length is 15 residues. Trimming cost V 6 bases and J 1 base, with 15 bases left between them. Looked up from germline, CDR1 is MDHEN and CDR2 is SYDVKM. Here the CDR3 DNA reads TGTGCCAGCAGACGCGACGCTCTGTCGAACACTGAAGCTTTCTTT. Translation gives CASRRDALSNTEAFF. Drawing the rest from reference TRBV28 and TRBJ1-1, the complete variable domain is DVKVTQSSRYLVKRTGEKVFLECVQDMDHENMFWYRQDPGLGLRLIYFSYDVKMKEKGDIPEGYSVSREKKERFSLILESASTNQTSMYLCASRRDALSNTEAFFGQGTRLTVV.

The chain carries TRBV7-3 and TRBJ1-1, with D possibly being TRBD1 (5 bases). CDR1 is SGHTA, CDR2 FQGTGA, per germline. The CDR3 extends over 15 amino acids. Trimming left V 1 base short and J 6 bases short, with 15 bases between. For the CDR3, the DNA is TGTGCCAGCAGCTTAAATAGTCTGGGGACCGCTGAAGCTTTCTTT. Amino acids: CASSLNSLGTAEAFF.

V gene TRBV6-1 combines with J gene TRBJ2-1, with TRBD2 matching 13 bases. The CDR3 is made up of 15 amino acids. V was pared by 9 bases and J by 9 bases, with 11 bases of the junction left unmatched. The V gene's germline CDR1 is MNHNS and CDR2 SASEGT. The CDR3: CASRTSGSRSGEQFF. The CDR3 region has the DNA TGTGCCAGTAGGACTAGCGGGAGTAGGTCGGGTGAGCAGTTCTTC.

As concerns this clonotype: A much more abundant neighbour one base away suggests this may be a read error. The rearrangement joins TRBV7-9 to TRBJ2-7, with a possible D match to TRBD1 (6 bases). Deletions cut 4 bases from V and 7 bases from J, with 11 bases between. Germline loops: CDR1 SEHNR, CDR2 FQNEAQ (reference sequence). The CDR3 is 12 amino acids. CDR3 region: CASSSHRDEQYF. The DNA for the CDR3 is TGTGCCAGCAGCTCGCACAGGGATGAGCAGTACTTC.